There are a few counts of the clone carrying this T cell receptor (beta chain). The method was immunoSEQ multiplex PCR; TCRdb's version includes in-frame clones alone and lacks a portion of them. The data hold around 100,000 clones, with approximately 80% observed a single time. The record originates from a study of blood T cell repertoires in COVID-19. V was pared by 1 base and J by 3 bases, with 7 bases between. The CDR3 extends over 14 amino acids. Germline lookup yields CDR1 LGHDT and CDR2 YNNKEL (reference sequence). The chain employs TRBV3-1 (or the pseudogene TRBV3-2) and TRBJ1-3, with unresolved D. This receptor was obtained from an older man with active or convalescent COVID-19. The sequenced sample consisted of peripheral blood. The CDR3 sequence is CASSQAAGGNTIYF. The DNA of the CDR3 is TGTGCCAGCAGCCAAGCGGCGGGTGGAAACACCATATATTTT.